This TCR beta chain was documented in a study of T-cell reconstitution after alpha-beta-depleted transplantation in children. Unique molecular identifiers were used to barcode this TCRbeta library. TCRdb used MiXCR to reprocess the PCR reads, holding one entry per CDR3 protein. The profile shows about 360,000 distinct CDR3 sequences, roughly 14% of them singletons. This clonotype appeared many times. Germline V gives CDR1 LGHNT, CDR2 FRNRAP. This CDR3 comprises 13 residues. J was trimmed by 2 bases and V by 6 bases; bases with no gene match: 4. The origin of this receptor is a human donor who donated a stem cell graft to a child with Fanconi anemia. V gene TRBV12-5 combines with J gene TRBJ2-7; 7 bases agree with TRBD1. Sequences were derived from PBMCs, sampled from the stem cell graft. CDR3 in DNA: TGTGCTAGTGGGGGACAGACCGCCTACGAGCAGTACTTC. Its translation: CASGGQTAYEQYF. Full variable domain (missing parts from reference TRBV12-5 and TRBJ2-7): DARVTQTPRHKVTEMGQEVTMRCQPILGHNTVFWYRQTMMQGLELLAYFRNRAPLDDSGMPKDRFSAEMPDATLATLKIQPSEPRDSAVYFCASGGQTAYEQYFGPGTRLTVT.